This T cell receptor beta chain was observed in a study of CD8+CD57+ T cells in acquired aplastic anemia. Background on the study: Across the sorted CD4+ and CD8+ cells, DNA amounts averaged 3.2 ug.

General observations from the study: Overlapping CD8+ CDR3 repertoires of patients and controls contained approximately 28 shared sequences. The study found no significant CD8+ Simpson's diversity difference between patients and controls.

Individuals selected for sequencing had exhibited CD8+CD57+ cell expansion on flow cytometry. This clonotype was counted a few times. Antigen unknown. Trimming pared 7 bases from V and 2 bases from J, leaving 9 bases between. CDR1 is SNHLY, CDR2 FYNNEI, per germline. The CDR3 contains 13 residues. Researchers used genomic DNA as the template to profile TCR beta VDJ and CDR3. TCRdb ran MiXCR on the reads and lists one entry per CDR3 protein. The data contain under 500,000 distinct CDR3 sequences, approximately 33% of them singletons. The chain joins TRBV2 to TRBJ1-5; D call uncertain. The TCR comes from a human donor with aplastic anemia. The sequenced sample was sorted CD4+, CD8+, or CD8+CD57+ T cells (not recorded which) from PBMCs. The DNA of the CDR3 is TGTGCCAGCACAGGAGGTCGCAATCAGCCCCAGCATTTT. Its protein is CASTGGRNQPQHF.